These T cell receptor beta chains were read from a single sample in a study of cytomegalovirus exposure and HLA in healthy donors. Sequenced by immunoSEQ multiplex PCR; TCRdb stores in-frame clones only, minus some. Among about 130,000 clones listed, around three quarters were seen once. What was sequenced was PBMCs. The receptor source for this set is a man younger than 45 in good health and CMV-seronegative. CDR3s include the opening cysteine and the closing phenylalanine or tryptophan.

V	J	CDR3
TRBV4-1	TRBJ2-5	CASSAQGAWEQYF
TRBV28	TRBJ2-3	CASSSSREADTQYF
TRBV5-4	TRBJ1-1	CASSQTGEGAWNTEAFF
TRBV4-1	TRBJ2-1	CASSQERGVANEQFF
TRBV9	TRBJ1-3	CASSVGGDTIYF
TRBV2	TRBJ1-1	CASSVMNTEAFF
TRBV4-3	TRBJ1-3	CASSQGTDSGNTIYF
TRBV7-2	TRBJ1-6	CASSLDRPSSYNSPLHF
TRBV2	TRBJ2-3	CASSEMAGGSTDTQYF
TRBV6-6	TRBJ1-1	CASSYRTTGGATEAFF
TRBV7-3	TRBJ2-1	CASSLAGGLDEQFF
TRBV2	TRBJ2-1	CASTASLATPYNEQFF
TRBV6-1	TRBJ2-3	CATRGQGVLDTQYF
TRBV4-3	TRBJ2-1	CASSPNPTSGRILNEQFF
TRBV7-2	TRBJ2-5	CASSLAGLAGGRQETQYF
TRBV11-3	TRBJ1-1	CASSLIGQVNTEAFF
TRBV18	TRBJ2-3	CASSPPGREDTDTQYF
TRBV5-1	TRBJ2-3	CASSLGTGSYTDTQYF
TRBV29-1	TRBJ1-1	CSAGTGHTEAFF
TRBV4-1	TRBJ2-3	CADEVSSGLASDTQYF
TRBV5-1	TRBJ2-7	CASKGQGFSYEQYF
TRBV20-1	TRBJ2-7	CSANRVYEQYF
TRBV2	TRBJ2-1	CASILDRVNEQFF
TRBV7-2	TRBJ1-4	CASSLGRRNEKLFF
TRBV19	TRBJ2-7	CASSIGSGSFYEQYF
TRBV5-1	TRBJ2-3	CASSLGGPDTQYF
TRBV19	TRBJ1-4	CASHEGGGGEKLFF
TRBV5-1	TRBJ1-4	CASSLSQVATNEKLFF
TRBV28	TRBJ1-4	CASRNRDKLFF
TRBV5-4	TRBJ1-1	CASSSRGRGAVNTEAFF
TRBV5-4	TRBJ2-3	CASSQRAGSTDTQYF
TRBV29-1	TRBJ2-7	CSVEDPLARRHEQYF
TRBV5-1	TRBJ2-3	CASSLLAGDTDTQYF
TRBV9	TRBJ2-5	CASSTGTGGRETQYF
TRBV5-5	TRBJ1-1	CASSLNPVNTEAFF
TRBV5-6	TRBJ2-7	CASSSSGGPYYEQYF
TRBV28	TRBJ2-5	CASSSTVGGLEYF
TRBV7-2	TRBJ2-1	CASSLRTSGGNEQFF
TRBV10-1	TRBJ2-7	CATTTAYEQYF
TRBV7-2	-	CASGLLIDYEQYF
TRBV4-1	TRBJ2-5	CASSLGASGETQYF
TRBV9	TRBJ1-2	CASSVESTANYGYTF
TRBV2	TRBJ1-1	CASGDRGDTEAFF
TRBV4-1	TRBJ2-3	CASSQDSTDTQYF
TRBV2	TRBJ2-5	CASSFGTSGVGETQYF
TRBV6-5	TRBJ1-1	CASRAQQGARAFF
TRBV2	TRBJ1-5	CASRQGGQPQHF
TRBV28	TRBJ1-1	CASSLTPGTANTEAFF
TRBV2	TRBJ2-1	CASSEALLASRNEQLF
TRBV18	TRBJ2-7	CASSPPGGGEQYF
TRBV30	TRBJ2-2	CAWSISANTGELFF
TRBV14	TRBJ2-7	CASSLGTVYEQYF
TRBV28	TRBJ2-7	CASSTIVRPFHYEQYF
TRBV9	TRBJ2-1	CASSVVPSANEQFF
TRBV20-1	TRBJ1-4	CSALSDEKLFF